The rows below give T cell receptor beta chains drawn from one sample of a study of shared clonotypes between healthy human individuals. Generated by immunoSEQ multiplex PCR, the TCRdb table keeps only in-frame clones and is missing some. The sample lists about 1 million clones, roughly 80% occurring once. Source material: memory CD4+ T cells sorted from blood. Receptor source: a man aged 18 to 35 in good health. CDR3s include the opening cysteine and the closing phenylalanine or tryptophan. The order of the fields is V gene, CDR3 protein.

TRBV4-2 | CASSQGPLAGNTEAFF
TRBV6-1 | CASSEQGSYEQYF
TRBV7-7 | CASSLGTGGGRELFF
TRBV6-5 | CASSRVNQETQYF
TRBV2 | CASSGQGIGEKLFF
TRBV9 | CASSRGVRGNTGELFF
TRBV18 | CASSRKTGELFF
TRBV19 | CASSAAQGINEQFF
TRBV6-1 | CASPRDPNENGYTF
TRBV28 | CASSLSGRLISGNTIYF